This T cell receptor (beta chain) was recovered during a study of radiation and T cells in renal cell carcinoma (TCRdb year 2020). Regarding the complete study: The samples were obtained from a clinical trial, where primary renal cell carcinomas were treated with 15 Gy stereotactic body radiation therapy and then removed by nephrectomy 4 weeks afterward. In total, 53 samples, comprising approximately 26 tumors and some 27 peripheral blood samples, were subjected to TCR beta sequencing. A total of roughly 4 million unique CDR3 nucleotide sequences, encoding around 2.7 million unique CDR3 amino acid sequences, were found across all 50 or so samples. Overall study results and their limits: An increase in top tumor clonotypes in blood was observed from baseline to 2 weeks post-radiation, followed by contraction by 4 weeks, which was taken to suggest transient expansion of tumor-resident clones. Changes in the blood repertoire were not tracked past 4 weeks after treatment. No pretreatment tumor biopsies were available, so the baseline intratumoral presence of clonotypes could not be determined. With a single-armed trial design, the study had no way to address how radiation dose or scheduling affects the TCR repertoire.

Comments on this clone: Its antigen remains unidentified. Base qualities were left out, and no much larger clone turns up one base away.

The time point label corresponds to: blood 2 weeks post-SBRT. Explained via the paper, the treatment or condition label denotes: 15 Gy SBRT to primary tumor, nephrectomy 4 weeks later. To follow tumor-enriched clonotypes, serial peripheral blood was collected from radiation-treated patients at baseline and at 2 weeks and 4 weeks after SBRT. Renal cell carcinoma with clear cell pathology was present in all patients. The QIAamp DNA Blood Mini Kit (Qiagen) was used to prepare genomic DNA for TCR sequencing. The analyses included only samples that passed all quality control checks. Trimming costs V 2 bases and J 4 bases, and their ends lie 15 bases apart. Reading the germline V gene gives CDR1 SGDLS and CDR2 YYNGEE. The CDR3 holds 15 amino acids from the cysteine to the phenylalanine. Of the read, only the CDR3 DNA is kept; its 45 bases are in frame from base 1. The immunoSEQ kit was used, according to the manufacturer's recommendations, to generate TCR beta libraries from genomic DNA. To prepare libraries, a first multiplex PCR with proprietary primers was run, followed by a second PCR that added unique barcodes, and a bead cleanup was done after each round. Each sample batch included a kit-provided positive control reaction and a negative control reaction. The final libraries were assessed on an Agilent 4200 TapeStation D1000 ScreenTape, pooled by volume, and quantified by qPCR. Sequencing was performed on an Illumina NextSeq500 using a MidOutput 150-cycle cartridge, with 156 Read1 cycles, 15 Index1 cycles, and the kit custom primers. The pooled library was loaded at 1.0 pM with around 22% PhiX control spiked in. On the authors' methods: Vendor-processed data were analyzed in R, with a clonotype defined as all T cells sharing the same CDR3 nucleotide sequence. For clone abundance analyses, frequencies were normalized to the 10,000 most abundant clones per sample. Public T cell clones, which averaged fewer than five per sample, were removed prior to analysis. A difference in abundance of at least 32-fold between compartments was used to define tumor-enriched and baseline blood-enriched clonotypes. A beta-binomial differential abundance model was used to identify clonotypes that were expanded or contracted between blood time points. Tumor-blood repertoire similarity was measured with the Baroni-Urbani and Buser coefficient, and group comparisons used two-tailed Wilcoxon tests in R. Held by TCRdb, this immuneACCESS table contains in-frame sequences only and omits some clones. Under half of the omission traces to an unresolved V gene where checked; the cause of the rest is unknown. That table furnishes V, J and clone size, whereas the DNA furnished D and trimming. Present in this sample are roughly 130,000 clones, 70% to 90% of which were seen just once. The ten largest clonotypes hold 5.8% of the sample.

This specimen consisted of blood, obtained from a patient whose treatment included radiotherapy and nephrectomy. The source is a woman in her seventies with renal cell carcinoma. Recombination joined TRBV9 with TRBJ2-5, with a tentative D gene TRBD1 over 5 matching bases. The bases read TGTGCCAGCAGCGTCCCTAGGGGCGGAAGAGAGACCCAGTACTTC. This translates into CASSVPRGGRETQYF.